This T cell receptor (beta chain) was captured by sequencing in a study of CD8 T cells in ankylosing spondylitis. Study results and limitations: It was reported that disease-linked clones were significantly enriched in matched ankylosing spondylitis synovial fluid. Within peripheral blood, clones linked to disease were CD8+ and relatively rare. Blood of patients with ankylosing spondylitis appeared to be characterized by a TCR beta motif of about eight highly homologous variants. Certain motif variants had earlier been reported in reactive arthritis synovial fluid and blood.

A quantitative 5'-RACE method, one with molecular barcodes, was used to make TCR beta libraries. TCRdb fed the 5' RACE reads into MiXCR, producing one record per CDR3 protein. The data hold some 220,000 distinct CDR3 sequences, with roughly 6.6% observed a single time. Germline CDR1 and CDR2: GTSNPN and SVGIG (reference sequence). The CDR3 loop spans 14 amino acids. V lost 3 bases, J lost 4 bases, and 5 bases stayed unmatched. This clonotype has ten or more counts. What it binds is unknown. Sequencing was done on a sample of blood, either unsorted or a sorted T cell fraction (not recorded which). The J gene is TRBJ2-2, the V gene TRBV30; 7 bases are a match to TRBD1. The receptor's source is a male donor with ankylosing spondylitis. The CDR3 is CAWRQTGPTGELFF. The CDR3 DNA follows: TGTGCCTGGAGACAGACAGGGCCCACCGGGGAGCTGTTTTTT.